These T cell receptor beta chains were read from a single sample in a study of blood T cell repertoires in COVID-19. TCRdb keeps only in-frame clones here, not all; method: immunoSEQ multiplex PCR. This sample has 210,000 or so clones, with 87% found just once. What was sequenced was peripheral blood. These receptor sequences come from a man aged 35 to 55 with active or convalescent COVID-19. The CDR3 runs from the conserved cysteine through the conserved F or W. A D gene is named only where the DNA matches it firmly. Size is stated for part of the rows, as once, few or many counts, or as a class when the clone is expanded.

j_gene,abundance,v_gene,d_gene,CDR3nt,CDR3aa
TRBJ1-1,few,TRBV29-1,NA,TGCAGCGTTGAAATGGCAGGGGACACTGAAGCTTTCTTT,CSVEMAGDTEAFF
TRBJ1-5,NA,TRBV2,NA,TGTGCCAGCAGGGCTCAGGGGTTGGAGCCCCAGCATTTT,CASRAQGLEPQHF
TRBJ1-4,few,TRBV2,NA,TGTGCCGTGGGGGGGATAACTAATGAAAAACTGTTTTTT,CAVGGITNEKLFF
TRBJ2-7,few,TRBV27,NA,TGTGCCAGCAGTCTCACAACCCACTACGAGCAGTACTTC,CASSLTTHYEQYF
TRBJ2-6,NA,TRBV6-1,TRBD1,TGTGCCAGCAGTGAAACAGGGGCAGCTGGGGCCAACGTCCTGACTTTC,CASSETGAAGANVLTF
TRBJ2-3,NA,TRBV27,TRBD1,TGTGCCAGCAGTTCCAGACAGGGGGGAAGGGATACGCAGTATTTT,CASSSRQGGRDTQYF
TRBJ1-5,NA,TRBV30,NA,TGTGCCTGGAGTTGGGGGGTCAATCAGCCCCAGCATTTT,CAWSWGVNQPQHF
TRBJ1-2,NA,TRBV9,NA,TGTGCCAGCAGCGTAGCTACTGGGGGCGAGGGGGAAGGTTATGGCTACACCTTC,CASSVATGGEGEGYGYTF
TRBJ1-2,NA,TRBV5-6,NA,TGTGCCAGCAGCTTGGTTAAAAATAACTATGGCTACACCTTC,CASSLVKNNYGYTF
TRBJ1-2,NA,TRBV4-1,NA,TGCGCCAGCAGCCAGTTACAGGGTGTCGGTGATGGCTACACCTTC,CASSQLQGVGDGYTF
TRBJ2-7,NA,TRBV5-8,NA,TGTGCCAGCAGCTTAACGTGGGAGAGATACGAGCAGTACTTC,CASSLTWERYEQYF
TRBJ2-7,NA,TRBV5-1,NA,TGCGCCAGCAGCTTGCAGGGCCGCTACTCCTACGAGCAGTACTTC,CASSLQGRYSYEQYF
TRBJ1-2,NA,TRBV5-4,TRBD1,TGTGCCAGCAGCTTCCCGGACAGGGGTTATGATGGCTACACCTTC,CASSFPDRGYDGYTF
TRBJ1-5,NA,TRBV28,TRBD1,TGTGCCAGCAGGTCCAGGGGGTTGGGAAATCAGCCCCAGCATTTT,CASRSRGLGNQPQHF
TRBJ2-1,NA,TRBV25-1,TRBD2,TGTGCCAGCAGACTAGCGGGGGGGCCACATGAGCAGTTCTTC,CASRLAGGPHEQFF
TRBJ1-4,NA,TRBV30,NA,TGTGCCTCGGCCGGGGGATTTAATGAAAAACTGTTTTTT,CASAGGFNEKLFF
TRBJ2-2,NA,TRBV29-1,NA,TGCAGCGTCCGAGGAGGGTTGAACACCGGGGAGCTGTTTTTT,CSVRGGLNTGELFF
TRBJ2-3,NA,TRBV30,NA,TGTGCCTGGAGTGTACTTAGCGGCACAGATACGCAGTATTTT,CAWSVLSGTDTQYF
TRBJ2-7,NA,TRBV27,NA,TGTGCCAGCAGTTTAGCCGGTCAGGGGGGTAGAAACTACGAGCAGTACTTC,CASSLAGQGGRNYEQYF
TRBJ2-1,NA,TRBV3-1/TRBV3-2,TRBD1,TGTGCCAGCAGCCGACAGGGGTGGGACGAGCAGTTCTTC,CASSRQGWDEQFF
TRBJ1-5,NA,TRBV7-3,NA,TGTGCCAGCAGCTTAAGTCCAGGGCAGCATCAGCCCCAGCATTTT,CASSLSPGQHQPQHF
TRBJ2-7,NA,TRBV5-1,TRBD2,TGCGCCAGCAGTTTTAGCGGGGGTACCTACGAGCAGTACTTC,CASSFSGGTYEQYF
TRBJ1-1,NA,TRBV2,NA,TGTGCCAGCGAGACAGGACTCAACACTGAAGCTTTCTTT,CASETGLNTEAFF
TRBJ1-3,NA,TRBV18,TRBD1,TGTGCCAGCTCACCACGGACAGGAGTCTCTGGAAACACCATATATTTT,CASSPRTGVSGNTIYF
TRBJ2-1,NA,TRBV27,NA,TGTGCCAGCAGTTTATCACAGTACAATGAGCAGTTCTTC,CASSLSQYNEQFF
TRBJ1-2,once,TRBV10-2,TRBD1,TGCGCCAGCACCACCTTATCAGGGGGAAGCGGCTACACCTTC,CASTTLSGGSGYTF